These T cell receptor beta chains were read from a single sample in a study of cytomegalovirus exposure and HLA in healthy donors. Using immunoSEQ multiplex PCR, the repertoire was profiled, and TCRdb retains in-frame clones only, with some absent. The sample records fewer than 120,000 clones, approximately 90% being singletons. Input material: PBMCs. These receptors all come from a young woman in good health and CMV-seronegative. The CDR3 runs from the conserved cysteine through the conserved F or W. The D gene is left open where the match is weak. A clone size is listed for some rows: how often the clone was seen (once, few, many), or a class if it is expanded.

d_gene,v_gene,abundance,j_gene,len,CDR3aa
.,TRBV5-8,.,TRBJ2-1,14,CASSLGQFYNEQFF
.,TRBV5-6,.,TRBJ2-7,14,CASSLRLSDYEQYF
TRBD1,TRBV6-6,.,TRBJ1-5,14,CASSQGASNQPQHF
.,TRBV7-2,.,TRBJ1-6,15,CASSLLTGQNSPLHF
TRBD2,TRBV30,.,TRBJ2-3,16,CAWRREGRLSTDTQYF
TRBD2,TRBV5-1,.,TRBJ2-1,14,CASSLAGGHNEQFF
TRBD1,TRBV5-4,once,TRBJ2-5,14,CASSLGTGRETQYF
.,TRBV5-6,.,TRBJ2-7,14,CASSFGFFGDEQYF
.,TRBV2,.,TRBJ2-3,12,CASSDRADTQYF
TRBD2,TRBV5-1,.,TRBJ2-1,17,CASSLGGLAGYHNEQFF
TRBD1,TRBV7-6,.,TRBJ2-2,17,CASSLMGGTGDTGELFF
TRBD1,TRBV18,.,TRBJ2-1,16,CASSPPNRGNLNEQFF
.,TRBV5-5,.,TRBJ2-3,12,CASSLSMDTQYF
.,TRBV13,.,TRBJ2-1,12,CASSPEGGEQFF
TRBD2,TRBV6-5,once,TRBJ2-7,15,CASSVSGGPSYEQYF
.,TRBV4-1,.,TRBJ2-7,15,CASSQDDQSQGEQYF
.,TRBV21-1,.,TRBJ1-1,13,CASRRGPDTEAFF
TRBD1,TRBV7-2,once,TRBJ2-1,17,CASSLTGGLSSYNEQFF
.,TRBV7-2,.,TRBJ2-7,13,CASSPSSGYEQYF
TRBD1,TRBV5-4,.,TRBJ1-2,16,CASRSMTGDDSYGYTF
.,TRBV9,.,TRBJ1-4,13,CASSPGVGGKLFF
TRBD2,TRBV28,.,TRBJ2-7,17,CASSILPSGSISYEQYF
.,TRBV28,.,TRBJ2-7,12,CASSPQGYEQYF
TRBD1,TRBV4-1,.,TRBJ2-7,16,CASSQGQGAIPYEQYF
.,TRBV5-1,once,TRBJ2-7,19,CASSLVLGRGQPLTYEQYF
.,TRBV7-3,.,TRBJ2-1,15,CASSLGRASLDEQFF
TRBD2,TRBV19,few,TRBJ2-7,14,CASSISGSNYEQYF
.,TRBV7-3,.,TRBJ2-3,14,CASSFLGQVDTQYF
.,TRBV5-6,.,TRBJ2-1,12,CASSYEVDEQFF
.,TRBV29-1,.,TRBJ2-7,15,CSLPCGQLLSYEQYF
.,TRBV2,.,TRBJ2-1,14,CASHPGISYNEQFF
.,TRBV4-1,.,TRBJ2-7,15,CASSQGEGGVNEQYF
.,TRBV5-8,.,TRBJ2-7,11,CARFGDYEQYF
TRBD1,TRBV6-1,.,TRBJ1-2,14,CASKTGTGPYGYTF
TRBD1,TRBV2,.,TRBJ1-5,15,CASMTDRSFGQPQHF
.,TRBV29-1,.,TRBJ1-2,14,CSVEGYRVTYGYTF
.,TRBV4-2,.,TRBJ2-3,17,CASSQDGAGTSTDTQYF
.,TRBV13,.,TRBJ2-2,14,CASSLVGTIGELFF
.,TRBV30,.,TRBJ2-7,13,CAWSGYTADEQYF
.,TRBV6-1,.,TRBJ2-1,14,CASSEMDFYNEQFF
TRBD1,TRBV28,.,TRBJ2-7,15,CASSSPGTASNEQYF
TRBD1,TRBV4-2,.,TRBJ1-2,17,CASSLLPEDRDHYGYTF
TRBD2,TRBV5-1,.,TRBJ2-2,19,CASSLALAGVAANTGELFF
.,TRBV12-5,.,TRBJ2-5,11,CASGLGGTQYF
TRBD2,TRBV29-1,.,TRBJ2-1,14,CSVKAGVDYNEQFF